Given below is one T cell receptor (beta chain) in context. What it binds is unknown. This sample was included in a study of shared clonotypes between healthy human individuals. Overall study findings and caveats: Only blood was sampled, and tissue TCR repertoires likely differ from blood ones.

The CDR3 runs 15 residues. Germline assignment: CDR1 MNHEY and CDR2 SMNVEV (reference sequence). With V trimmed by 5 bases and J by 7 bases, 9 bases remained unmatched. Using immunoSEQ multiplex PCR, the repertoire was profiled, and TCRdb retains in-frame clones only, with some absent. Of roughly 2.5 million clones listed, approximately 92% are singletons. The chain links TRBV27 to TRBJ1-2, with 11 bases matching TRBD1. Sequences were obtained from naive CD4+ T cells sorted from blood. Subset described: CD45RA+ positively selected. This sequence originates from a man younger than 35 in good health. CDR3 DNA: TGTGCCAGCAGTCCTCGGACAGGGGGCGTCGTTGGCTACACCTTC. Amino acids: CASSPRTGGVVGYTF.